Given below is one T cell receptor (beta chain) in context. This entry belongs to a study of control samples from healthy donors and cancer patients. Profiling relied on immunoSEQ multiplex PCR, and the TCRdb table lists in-frame clones only, not all of them. The table lists about 73,000 clones, roughly 94% of them singletons. V trimming: 7 bases; J trimming: 0 bases; junction bases outside the gene matches: 2. The CDR3 runs 14 residues. CDR1 is KGHDR, CDR2 SFDVKD, per germline. Sequencing input: blood. The TCR sequence derives from a woman aged 40-49 years in good health. The V gene is TRBV24-1, the J gene TRBJ1-3, with 7 bases that match TRBD1. The CDR3 spells CATRTGRSGNTIYF. The CDR3, as DNA: TGTGCCACCAGGACAGGGCGCTCTGGAAACACCATATATTTT.